What follows are 5 T cell receptor beta chains derived from one specimen sequenced in a study of blood T cell repertoires in COVID-19. Data came from immunoSEQ multiplex PCR; TCRdb stores just in-frame clones and leaves some out. The top ten hold about an eighth of the sample, which has 37,000 or so clones, 70% to 90% seen once. Sample: peripheral blood. The source of these receptors is a man between 60 and 75 years old with active COVID-19.

This clone has more than one count but fewer than ten. The rearrangement uses TRBV18 and TRBJ1-1, with D possibly being TRBD1 (5 bases). Germline V gives CDR1 KGHSH, CDR2 LQKENI. CDR3 length equals 14 residues. Trimming took off 5 bases at V and 4 bases at J, with 14 bases between the two ends. The CDR3 spells CASSRRGGATEAFF. CDR3 bases: TGTGCCAGCTCAAGGCGGGGAGGGGCCACTGAAGCTTTCTTT.

This clone showed up just once. The chain recombines TRBV11-2 with TRBJ2-2; D is perhaps TRBD2 (5 bases). This CDR3 contains 16 residues. Germline CDR1 is SGHAT and CDR2 is FQNNGV. Between the trimmed V and J ends, which lost 4 bases and 2 bases, there was a span of 14 bases. In DNA form, the CDR3 reads TGTGCCAGCAGCTCGGTGGGCCTAGCCAACACCGGGGAGCTGTTTTTT. This translates into CASSSVGLANTGELFF. Filled out from reference TRBV11-2 and TRBJ2-2, the complete variable domain reads EAGVAQSPRYKIIEKRQSVAFWCNPISGHATLYWYQQILGQGPKLLIQFQNNGVVDDSQLPKDRFSAERLKGVDSTLKIQPAKLEDSAVYLCASSSVGLANTGELFFGEGSRLTVL.

The chain couples TRBV6-2 or TRBV6-3 to TRBJ2-2, with TRBD2 matching 11 bases. This CDR3 is built from 14 residues. Germline values: CDR1 MNHEY, CDR2 SVGEGT. V shed 6 bases and J 6 bases; nucleotides not matched to a gene: 3. Here the CDR3 reads CASSPSGRPGELFF. CDR3 nucleotides: TGTGCCAGCAGCCCTAGCGGGAGGCCCGGGGAGCTGTTTTTT.

This clone was recorded once. This chain links TRBV6-2 or TRBV6-3 with TRBJ2-7; no reliable D call. The CDR3 has 12 amino acids. The germline V gene encodes CDR1 MNHEY and CDR2 SVGEGT. V was trimmed by 0 bases and J by 5 bases, leaving 5 bases between them. The chain's CDR3 is CASSYSSNEQYF. The CDR3 nucleotides read TGTGCCAGCAGTTACTCTTCAAACGAGCAGTACTTC.

J is TRBJ2-3 and V is TRBV19; 8 bases map to TRBD2. The junction had 6 bases not matched to a gene; V was cut back by 0 bases and J by 1 base. Per the germline V gene, CDR1 is LNHDA and CDR2 is SQIVND (reference sequence). The CDR3 loop spans 17 amino acids. The CDR3 protein is CASSIDPGAGGTDTQYF. The CDR3 DNA is TGTGCCAGTAGTATAGATCCAGGAGCGGGAGGCACAGATACGCAGTATTTT.